A single sample is the source of the 14 T cell receptor beta chains below, sequenced in a study of cytomegalovirus exposure and HLA in healthy donors. The PCR was carried out with 60 Vbeta primers and 13 Jbeta primers. Sequencing was performed with immunoSEQ multiplex PCR; in TCRdb, only in-frame clones are kept and a portion is missing. The sample holds about 150,000 clones; 82% are singletons and the top ten take around 7%. The sequenced sample consisted of PBMCs. These receptor sequences come from a woman in her 50s in good health and CMV-seropositive.

The chain links TRBV6-1 to TRBJ1-2, with D uncertain. Trimming took off 2 bases at V and 8 bases at J, with 6 bases between the two ends. This CDR3 spans 11 amino acids. The germline CDR1 and CDR2 sequences are MNHNS and SASEGT. The CDR3 bases are TGTGCCAGCAGTGAAACTCCGGGCTACACCTTC. Translating gives CASSETPGYTF.

This clone has only a few counts. V usage is TRBV6-1 and J usage is TRBJ1-1; possible D gene TRBD1, 5 bases. Looked up from germline, CDR1 is MNHNS and CDR2 is SASEGT. The V end lost 1 base, the J end lost 14 bases, and 14 bases lay between the germline ends. This CDR3 comprises 12 residues. The DNA of the CDR3 is TGTGCCAGCAGTGAAGTAGGAGGGGAAGGCTTCTTT. This translates into CASSEVGGEGFF.

The chain links TRBV10-2 to TRBJ1-1; tentative D call: TRBD1 (6 bases). Germline V gene sequence: CDR1 WSHSY, CDR2 SAAADI. This CDR3 is built from 14 residues. Deletions cut 9 bases from V and 0 bases from J, with 14 bases between. This CDR3 is CASTGTSVNTEAFF. The CDR3 coding sequence is TGCGCCAGTACAGGGACATCTGTGAACACTGAAGCTTTCTTT.

This clone has just a few counts. V and J are TRBV2 and TRBJ2-7; D may be TRBD1 (6 bases). Germline loops: CDR1 SNHLY, CDR2 FYNNEI. This CDR3 is 16 amino acids long. The V end lost 7 bases, the J end lost 3 bases, and 22 bases lay between the germline ends. CDR3 sequence: CASTRPPPGTSYEQYF. Here the CDR3 DNA reads TGTGCCAGCACCCGACCCCCACCCGGGACAAGCTACGAGCAGTACTTC.

The chain carries TRBV4-1 and TRBJ2-1; 7 bases are a match to TRBD1. This CDR3 has 14 residues. The junction had 4 bases not matched to a gene; V was cut back by 0 bases and J by 8 bases. Germline V gene lookup returns CDR1 MGHRA and CDR2 YSYEKL. CDR3 residues: CASSQERQGDEQFF. CDR3 nucleotides: TGCGCCAGCAGCCAAGAAAGGCAGGGGGATGAGCAGTTCTTC.

The rearrangement uses TRBV2 and TRBJ1-6, with D perhaps TRBD1 (5 bases). The CDR3 loop spans 13 amino acids. Germline CDR1 and CDR2: SNHLY and FYNNEI. Trimming removed 3 bases at V and 10 bases at J, with 10 bases between. The CDR3 DNA follows: TGTGCCAGCAGTGACGGAGGGGACTCACCCCTCCACTTT. Protein product: CASSDGGDSPLHF. The variable domain in full, with the rest retrieved from reference TRBV2 and TRBJ1-6, is EPEVTQTPSHQVTQMGQEVILRCVPISNHLYFYWYRQILGQKVEFLVSFYNNEISEKSEIFDDQFSVERPDGSNFTLKIRSTKLEDSAMYFCASSDGGDSPLHFGNGTRLTVT.

The chain has TRBV9 and TRBJ1-5, with 9 bases that match TRBD1. V lost 4 bases to trimming and J lost 1 base; unmatched junction nucleotides: 3. Germline values: CDR1 SGDLS, CDR2 YYNGEE. The CDR3 is 15 residues long. The CDR3 sequence: CASSLGTGSNQPQHF. CDR3 bases: TGTGCCAGCAGCCTGGGGACAGGGAGCAATCAGCCCCAGCATTTT.

J is TRBJ2-2 and V is TRBV5-4, with 12 positions matching TRBD2. Trimming at V came to 3 bases and at J to 7 bases, leaving 13 bases not matched to a gene. The CDR3 covers 18 residues. CDR1 and CDR2 from the germline V gene are SGHNT and YYREEE (reference sequence). The CDR3 protein is CASSSIGLAGPRGGELFF. The CDR3 DNA follows: TGTGCCAGCAGCTCGATAGGACTAGCGGGGCCCAGGGGCGGGGAGCTGTTTTTT.

The chain employs TRBV2 and TRBJ2-7, with 14 bases matching TRBD2. Per the germline V gene, CDR1 is SNHLY and CDR2 is FYNNEI. The CDR3 runs to 16 residues. Germline trimming cut 5 bases from V and 5 bases from J; bases unmatched to any gene: 8. As DNA, the CDR3 is TGTGCCAGCAGTACTCAAGGACTAGCGGGGGGCAACGAGCAGTACTTC. Amino acids: CASSTQGLAGGNEQYF.

CDR3 in amino acids: CASGLEIRTGSNQPQHF. In DNA form, the CDR3 reads TGTGCTAGTGGTTTGGAAATCAGGACGGGGAGCAATCAGCCCCAGCATTTT. This sequence joins TRBV12-5 and TRBJ1-5; D call uncertain. Germline values: CDR1 LGHNT, CDR2 FRNRAP. Trimming removed 1 base from V and 1 base from J, with 14 bases in between. The CDR3 is 17 residues long.

The J gene is TRBJ1-3, the V gene TRBV14; unclear D gene. Germline loops: CDR1 SGHDN, CDR2 FVKESK. This CDR3 contains 16 residues. V lost 1 base and J 4 bases, leaving 14 bases between the germline ends. Here the CDR3 DNA reads TGTGCCAGCAGCCAAGTAAGAGGTGTCGGGGGAAACACCATATATTTT. Amino acid sequence: CASSQVRGVGGNTIYF.

V and J are TRBV6-5 and TRBJ2-5, with D possibly matching TRBD1 (5 bases). The tail of the sequence fits TRBJ2-7 better, so the J call may be wrong. CDR1 MNHEY and CDR2 SVGAGI come from the germline V gene. The CDR3 runs to 13 residues. CDR3 coding DNA: TGTGCCAGCAAAGACAGTAGCTCCTACGAGCAGTACTTC. This encodes CASKDSSSYEQYF.

The rearrangement uses TRBV18 and TRBJ2-7, with TRBD2 matching over 7 bases. V shed 2 bases, J shed 1 base, and the junction held 11 bases outside the gene matches. The germline CDR1 and CDR2 sequences are KGHSH and LQKENI. The CDR3 spans 17 residues. The CDR3 is CASSPEGGSGQSYEQYF. The CDR3 nucleotides are TGTGCCAGCTCACCAGAGGGTGGTAGCGGGCAATCCTACGAGCAGTACTTC.

In DNA form, the CDR3 reads TGTGCCAGCAGCTGGAGCAGGGTAGAGGATACGCAGTATTTT. Its translation is CASSWSRVEDTQYF. J is TRBJ2-3 and V is TRBV5-4; D is possibly TRBD1 (5 bases). The length of the CDR3 is 14 residues. Germline V CDR1 and CDR2: SGHNT, YYREEE (reference sequence). Trimming removed 3 bases from V and 6 bases from J, with 14 bases in between.